Listed below are T cell receptor beta chains from one sample, sequenced in a study of blood T cells in healthy people across ages. TCRdb re-derived calls from the 5' RACE reads in MiXCR, one entry per CDR3 protein. The sample has about 640,000 distinct CDR3 sequences; 58% are singletons. Sequencing was carried out using blood. These receptor sequences come from a man between 60 and 75 years old in good health. Each CDR3 is given with its conserved first and last residue. The order of the fields is CDR3 DNA, CDR3 protein, J gene, D gene, clone size, V gene. The D gene is left open where the match is weak. Rows may omit the clone size; those that give it use once, few, many or a size class.

TGCGCCAGCAGCTTGGCTGCTAGAAGGGGAGAGACCCAGTACTTC	CASSLAARRGETQYF	TRBJ2-5	-	-	TRBV5-1
TGTGCCAGCAGGGACCCAGTGGGGAAGACCCAGTACTTC	CASRDPVGKTQYF	TRBJ2-5	-	-	TRBV25-1
TGTGCCAGTAGGATGTACTCCTCTAGCACAGATACGCAGTATTTT	CASRMYSSSTDTQYF	TRBJ2-3	-	many	TRBV19
TGTGCCAGCCGAATGGACTCTGGAAACACCATATATTTT	CASRMDSGNTIYF	TRBJ1-3	-	-	TRBV2
TGTGCCAGCAGCCAAGGTACAGGGGAAGGCGAGACCCAGTACTTC	CASSQGTGEGETQYF	TRBJ2-5	TRBD1	-	TRBV3-1
TGTGCCAGCAGCTTGGAGGGGGCTAGCGGGGCTTTAAGAGAGCAGTACTTC	CASSLEGASGALREQYF	TRBJ2-7	TRBD2	-	TRBV5-5
TGCGCCAGCAGCCTCAACGGGGGAGGGGGAGGTGAGCAGTTCTTC	CASSLNGGGGGEQFF	TRBJ2-1	-	many	TRBV4-1
TGCAGTGCAACGAGAGCGGGGGGGCTCAACAATGAGCAGTTCTTC	CSATRAGGLNNEQFF	TRBJ2-1	TRBD2	once	TRBV20-1
TGTGCCAGCAGTCTACACCGGTCTGGGGCCAACGTCCTGACTTTC	CASSLHRSGANVLTF	TRBJ2-6	-	-	TRBV6-5
TGCGCCAGCAGCTACACAGGGGACGCGGGTGAAAAACTGTTTTTT	CASSYTGDAGEKLFF	TRBJ1-4	TRBD1	once	TRBV5-1
TGTGCCAGCAGCCAGGACGCGATCGGCTACACCTTC	CASSQDAIGYTF	TRBJ1-2	-	-	TRBV7-9
TGTGCCAGCAGCGGGACACCCCAAGAGACCCAGTACTTC	CASSGTPQETQYF	TRBJ2-5	-	many	TRBV7-6
TGCGCCAGCAGCCCGGGGGACAGGGGGAGTGAAAAACTGTTTTTT	CASSPGDRGSEKLFF	TRBJ1-4	TRBD1	-	TRBV5-1
TGTGCCAGCAGCTTATGGGGTCCACGGCCCGGGGAGCTGTTTTTT	CASSLWGPRPGELFF	TRBJ2-2	-	-	TRBV11-2
TGCAGTGCTTCTAGCGGGGGGACCTCCCTCAATGAGCAGTTCTTC	CSASSGGTSLNEQFF	TRBJ2-1	TRBD2	few	TRBV20-1
TGTGCCATCAGTGAGCAGGACAGGATGAACACTGAAGCTTTCTTT	CAISEQDRMNTEAFF	TRBJ1-1	TRBD1	-	TRBV10-3
TGTGCCAGCAGTTTAGGACAGGCCACCAGGGGCTACACCTTC	CASSLGQATRGYTF	TRBJ1-2	TRBD1	few	TRBV27
TGTGCCAGCACTCAAGGGAGCGGGAACACTGAAGCTTTCTTT	CASTQGSGNTEAFF	TRBJ1-1	-	-	TRBV6-1
TGTGCCAGCAGTTTTCGAGGGACTAGCGGGGGGCTTTGGGAGACCCAGTACTTC	CASSFRGTSGGLWETQYF	TRBJ2-5	TRBD2	-	TRBV28
TGTGCCAGCTCGCCCTGGACTAGCCGTTGGGGCTACGAGCAGTACTTC	CASSPWTSRWGYEQYF	TRBJ2-7	TRBD2	-	TRBV18
TGTGCCAGCAGTATTGGGACAGGGGGATTTCAAGAGACCCAGTACTTC	CASSIGTGGFQETQYF	TRBJ2-5	TRBD1	-	TRBV2
TGTGCCAGCAGTGAAGAGGGGGGGTGGAAGCAGTACTTC	CASSEEGGWKQYF	TRBJ2-7	-	many	TRBV6-1
TGTGCCAGCAGTTGGGGGGCAGGTGATGAAAAACTGTTTTTT	CASSWGAGDEKLFF	TRBJ1-4	-	once	TRBV12-3/TRBV12-4
TGTGCCAGCAGTGAAGTCGATGAGACCCAGTACTTC	CASSEVDETQYF	TRBJ2-5	-	-	TRBV2